The T cell receptor beta chain under discussion was sequenced for a study of response to subunit inactivated influenza vaccine. TCRdb ran MiXCR on the RT-PCR reads and lists one entry per CDR3 protein. In the table there are hundreds of thousands of distinct CDR3 sequences, 15% to 20% of which are singletons. Study conclusions and caveats: After each seasonal influenza vaccination, few new T cells are recruited, the authors suggested.

V dropped 5 bases and J dropped 1 base, with 20 bases sitting between them. This CDR3 is built from 17 residues. Germline V gene sequence: CDR1 MDHEN, CDR2 SYDVKM. On this clonotype itself: Its antigen is still unknown.

Material: PBMCs from blood, obtained around 5 days after vaccination. This TCR derives from a man aged 45-65 years who received an inactivated influenza vaccine. The genes are TRBV28 and TRBJ2-5; D perhaps matches TRBD1 (6 bases). The DNA of the CDR3 is TGTGCCAGCAGTCCCGGGACAAGGATGGTTCGCCAAGAGACCCAGTACTTC. Translated, it gives CASSPGTRMVRQETQYF.